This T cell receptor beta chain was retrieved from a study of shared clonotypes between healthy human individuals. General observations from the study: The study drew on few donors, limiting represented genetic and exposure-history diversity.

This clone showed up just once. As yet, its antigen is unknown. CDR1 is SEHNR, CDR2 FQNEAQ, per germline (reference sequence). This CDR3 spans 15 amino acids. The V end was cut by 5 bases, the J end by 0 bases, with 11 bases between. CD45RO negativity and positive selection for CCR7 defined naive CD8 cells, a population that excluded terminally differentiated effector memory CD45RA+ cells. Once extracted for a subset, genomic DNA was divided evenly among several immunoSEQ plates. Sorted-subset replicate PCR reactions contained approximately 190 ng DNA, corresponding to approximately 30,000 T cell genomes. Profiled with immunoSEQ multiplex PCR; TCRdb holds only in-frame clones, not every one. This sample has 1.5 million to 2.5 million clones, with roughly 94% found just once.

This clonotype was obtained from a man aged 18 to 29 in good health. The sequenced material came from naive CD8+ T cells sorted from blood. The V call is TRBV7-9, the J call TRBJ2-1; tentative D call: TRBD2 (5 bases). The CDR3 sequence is CASSPRRSSYNEQFF. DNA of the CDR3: TGTGCCAGCAGCCCGCGGAGGAGCTCCTACAATGAGCAGTTCTTC.